The rows below give T cell receptor beta chains drawn from one sample of a study of regulatory T cells in long-lasting Graves disease. TCRdb ran MiXCR on the multiplex PCR reads and lists one entry per CDR3 protein. Of about 400,000 distinct CDR3 sequences listed, 15% to 20% were seen once; the top ten hold 20%. This same sample was also part of a study on T cells in Graves' hyperthyroidism and ophthalmopathy.

Sequenced material: peripheral blood mononuclear cells (PBMCs), taken at new diagnosis, from a patient treated with antithyroid drugs. These receptors were collected from a woman younger than 35 with Graves disease. Both conserved end residues are part of each CDR3.

14	TRBV24-1	TRBJ2-5	CATSGSGGGETQYF
15	TRBV20-1	TRBJ1-6	CSATRGVNYDSPLHF
18	TRBV9	TRBJ2-3	CASSPPRGWSGSTDTQYF
11	TRBV30	TRBJ2-7	CAWSPGGEQYF
13	TRBV24-1	TRBJ2-5	CATSDFTAETQYF
14	TRBV7-8	TRBJ2-7	CASSRRLESYEQYF
13	TRBV28	TRBJ2-7	CASSLHLSYEQYF
13	TRBV30	TRBJ2-7	CAWAPTASYEQYF
16	TRBV6-5	TRBJ1-1	CASSYSWDRRNTEAFF
14	TRBV12-3/TRBV12-4	TRBJ1-5	CASSEQGPGSSQHF
17	TRBV6-1	TRBJ1-5	CASRQYSGTGLNQPQHF
17	TRBV7-9	TRBJ2-1	CASSLRPGWSSYNEQFF
18	TRBV7-2	TRBJ2-3	CASSHQGRREGRPDTQYF
13	TRBV11-2	TRBJ2-5	CASAGVVKETQYF
16	TRBV3-1	TRBJ2-7	CASSQVLGRYSYEQYF
13	TRBV20-1	NA	CSASPGRLYEQYF
13	TRBV28	TRBJ2-7	CASRGQGTYEQYF
15	TRBV2	TRBJ2-5	CASSPRRATRETQYF
15	TRBV12-3/TRBV12-4	TRBJ2-1	CASSSTGPAYNEQFF
15	TRBV6-2/TRBV6-3	TRBJ2-7	CASSLGTGLSYEQYF
15	TRBV7-8	TRBJ1-1	CASTHEGVYRTEAFF
14	TRBV20-1	TRBJ1-1	CSARIPGQNTEAFF
13	TRBV28	TRBJ2-1	CASSFGQAGEQFF
16	TRBV11-3	TRBJ2-3	CASSLWLAGVADTQYF
16	TRBV9	TRBJ2-2	CASSVGGTGHTGELFF
16	TRBV30	TRBJ1-4	CAWSHPGQGLNEKLFF
14	TRBV28	TRBJ1-4	CASRTGQGNEKLFF
14	TRBV12-3/TRBV12-4	TRBJ2-1	CASSFNRGGNEQFF
11	TRBV3-1	TRBJ2-7	CASRGSYEQYF
17	TRBV5-6	TRBJ2-3	CASSRGLAGAPRHTQYF
17	TRBV12-3/TRBV12-4	TRBJ2-2	CASKPHLAETNTGELFF
15	TRBV4-1	TRBJ2-7	CASSQENGGSYEQYF
16	TRBV7-3	TRBJ2-6	CASSLMGLTGANVLTF
10	TRBV12-3/TRBV12-4	TRBJ1-2	CASKKGTNTF
15	TRBV3-1	TRBJ1-1	CASSQRWVRDTEAFF